This T cell receptor (beta chain) was identified during a study of T cell responses to AZD1222 COVID-19 vaccine. The overall study: Pooled together were second doses at about 4 or about 12 weeks.

V lost 4 bases and J 5 bases, leaving 17 bases between the germline ends. Germline CDR1 and CDR2: SEHNR and FQNEAQ (reference sequence). CDR3 length: 15 amino acids. Libraries were prepared by immunoSEQ multiplex PCR; TCRdb keeps only in-frame clonotypes and omits some of them. The profile shows more than 95,000 clones, approximately 89% of them singletons. Sequences were derived from peripheral blood, sampled on day 0 of AZD1222 vaccination. The TCR originated in an adult in good health. This rearrangement joins TRBV7-9 to TRBJ1-2, with D possibly matching TRBD1 (5 bases). The CDR3 reads CASSSRGLPQYGYTF. CDR3 in DNA: TGTGCCAGCAGCTCCCGGGGCCTCCCTCAGTATGGCTACACCTTC.